A selection of T cell receptor beta chains follows, all from one sample in a study of blood T cell repertoires in COVID-19. Measured with immunoSEQ multiplex PCR; TCRdb has only the in-frame clones, and not every one. The table lists over 200,000 clones, 91% of them singletons. Sequencing was carried out using PBMCs or T cells enriched from blood (not recorded which). All receptors derive from a human donor in a cohort exposed to, infected with or recovered from COVID-19 (not recorded which). The donor label of this sample is uncertain. The CDR3 runs from the conserved cysteine through the conserved F or W. Clone size is shown for a subset of rows, as once, few, many or a class of expanded clone.

j_call clone_size v_call cdr3_aa
TRBJ2-5 NA TRBV9 CASSAGFPTSGGRETQYF
TRBJ2-5 NA TRBV19 CATTRGGPFQETQYF
TRBJ2-4 NA TRBV11-1 CASSQTPSADIQYF
TRBJ1-5 NA TRBV7-8 CASSQGQGRNQPQHF
TRBJ2-3 NA TRBV10-3 CAINAGEGDTQYF
TRBJ1-3 NA TRBV7-9 CASSLPVGGSGNTIYF
TRBJ2-1 NA TRBV6-5 CASSQGQEYNEQFF
TRBJ1-1 NA TRBV18 CASSLYSKGQGSNTEAFF
TRBJ1-3 NA TRBV15 CATRATVGLSGNTIYF
TRBJ1-1 NA TRBV5-1 CASSWSLNTEAFF
TRBJ1-1 NA TRBV3-1/TRBV3-2 CASSLSRAWNTEAFF
TRBJ1-1 once TRBV5-6 CASSSLTGMNTEAFF
TRBJ2-7 once TRBV5-6 CASSFGLAGGYEQYF
TRBJ2-1 NA TRBV30 CAWSIVYNEQFF
TRBJ2-7 once TRBV6-5 CASSYSRGHEQYF
TRBJ1-3 NA TRBV6-2/TRBV6-3 CASSYGPGGSGNTIYF
TRBJ2-4 NA TRBV14 CASSRGLSPGKAKNIQYF
TRBJ1-1 NA TRBV30 CAWSRTALNTEAFF
TRBJ1-2 once TRBV6-2/TRBV6-3 CASSNRGKSGYTF
TRBJ1-4 NA TRBV5-1 CASSPGTGNEKLFF
TRBJ2-5 NA TRBV5-4 CASSPERGTGETQYF
TRBJ1-4 NA TRBV18 CASSPRGTENEKLFF
TRBJ1-6 NA TRBV30 CAWRTPQGKNSPLHF
TRBJ1-6 NA TRBV6-5 CASSPDSPYNSPLHF
TRBJ2-3 NA TRBV2 CATSGTSQTGSDTQYF
TRBJ1-2 once TRBV10-3 CASLTGATAYGYTF
TRBJ1-3 NA TRBV10-3 CAISRPPGATIPWLLGNTIYF
TRBJ2-3 NA TRBV7-2 CASSLAGGNTQYF
TRBJ1-1 NA TRBV12-3/TRBV12-4 CASSPGQAKAFF
TRBJ1-6 NA TRBV5-5 CASSWIEEVGTPLHF
TRBJ2-3 NA TRBV5-4 CASSSNYLAMTDTQYF
TRBJ2-2 NA TRBV10-1 CASSESRDRGELFF
TRBJ2-6 NA TRBV7-2 CASSLFSVRTGSGANVLTF
TRBJ2-1 NA TRBV5-1 CASSFRDSYNEQFF
TRBJ1-1 few TRBV7-2 CASSWGRWNTEAFF
TRBJ1-1 NA TRBV12-5 CASGLIGTGRTEAFF
TRBJ2-2 NA TRBV2 CASSVNRPGAGIGELFF
TRBJ2-5 NA TRBV3-1/TRBV3-2 CASSQGFSHLTDETQYF
TRBJ1-5 once TRBV6-4 CASSVGRTGRLTYSNQPQHF
TRBJ1-2 NA TRBV27 CASSSSRTGPYGYTF
TRBJ1-5 NA TRBV9 CASSEGQGEQPQHF
TRBJ2-7 NA TRBV12-3/TRBV12-4 CASSSTGPYEQYF
TRBJ1-2 NA TRBV4-2 CASSQDQGADGYTF
TRBJ1-5 NA TRBV6-4 CASSNRDRGWNQPQHF
TRBJ1-4 NA TRBV6-1 CASSEVRGRGNEKLFF
TRBJ1-5 NA TRBV10-3 CAISEKRGQPQHF
TRBJ2-3 NA TRBV9 CASSVDLGLADSADTQYF
TRBJ2-7 NA TRBV7-9 CASSRDRVQDEQYF